What follows are 29 T cell receptor beta chains derived from one specimen sequenced in a study of blood T cells in healthy people across ages. The authors ran a second PCR of roughly 7 to 11 cycles using a sample-barcoded 5' primer and a J-beta primer mix. TCRdb processed the 5' RACE reads anew with MiXCR; each CDR3 protein has one entry. This sample has 1.5 million to 1.8 million distinct CDR3 sequences, with less than 45% found just once. The material sequenced was blood. The receptors come from a young woman in good health.

Of note for this clonotype: One end of the junction is discordant with germline, which a read error may explain. The chain employs TRBV7-2 and TRBJ1-5; 8 positions agree with TRBD1. The CDR3 totals 14 residues. Per the germline V gene, CDR1 is SGHTA and CDR2 is FQGNSA. CDR3 residues: CVSSQGQGNQPQHF. CDR3 bases: TGTGTCAGCAGCCAAGGACAGGGAAATCAGCCCCAGCATTTT.

CDR3 in DNA: TGTGCCAGCAGCTTAGACGGGGGCCGTTCTTGGTCCTACGAGCAGTACTTC. Amino acid sequence: CASSLDGGRSWSYEQYF. The chain combines TRBV7-2 with TRBJ2-4; TRBD1 or TRBD2 may be the D gene (6 bases each). Gene TRBJ2-7 matches the end of the DNA better, so the J call may be wrong. This CDR3 is built from 17 residues. The germline V gene has CDR1 SGHTA and CDR2 FQGNSA.

The V gene is TRBV7-2, the J gene TRBJ1-1; a weak D match, TRBD1 (5 bases). V gave up 5 bases and J gave up 6 bases, with 19 bases separating them. From germline, CDR1 is SGHTA and CDR2 FQGNSA. The CDR3 is made up of 15 amino acids. The CDR3 bases are TGTGCCAGCAGCCCCTTCGGGGCTGGAAGTTCTGAAGCTTTCTTT. This encodes CASSPFGAGSSEAFF. Based on the CDR3 plus reference TRBV7-2 and TRBJ1-1, the full variable domain is GAGVSQSPSNKVTEKGKDVELRCDPISGHTALYWYRQSLGQGLEFLIYFQGNSAPDKSGLPSDRFSAERTGGSVSTLTIQRTQQEDSAVYLCASSPFGAGSSEAFFGQGTRLTVV.

Regarding this clonotype: Given a much more abundant clone one base away, this may be a read error. The chain uses TRBV29-1 and TRBJ2-7; 9 bases are shared with TRBD2. Germline V CDR1 and CDR2: SQVTM, ANQGSEA. The CDR3 totals 13 residues. V dropped 3 bases and J dropped 7; count of bases not matched to a gene: 7. This chain's CDR3 is CSVDGASGNEQYF. DNA of the CDR3: TGCAGCGTTGATGGGGCTAGCGGGAATGAGCAGTACTTC.

This rearrangement joins TRBV20-1 to TRBJ2-1; 8 bases line up with TRBD2. CDR1 and CDR2 from the germline V gene are DFQATT and SNEGSKA (reference sequence). The CDR3 runs to 14 residues. V gave up 0 bases and J gave up 8 bases; unmatched junction bases: 6. Here the CDR3 reads CSARELAVVDEQFF. The CDR3 DNA follows: TGCAGTGCTAGAGAACTAGCGGTGGTTGATGAGCAGTTCTTC.

The V call is TRBV28, the J call TRBJ2-7; TRBD2 matches 14 bases. With V trimmed by 2 bases and J by 6 bases, 6 bases remained unmatched. The CDR3 has 16 residues. Germline V lookup: CDR1 MDHEN, CDR2 SYDVKM. Written as DNA, the CDR3 is TGTGCCAGCAGTTTAGGTACTGGACTAGCGGGAGGCGAGCAGTACTTC. Residues: CASSLGTGLAGGEQYF.

This clonotype occurred a few times. The chain carries TRBV7-2 and TRBJ2-6; D is ambiguous. This CDR3 is built from 16 residues. Germline-derived CDR1 and CDR2 are SGHTA and FQGNSA. Trimming pared 8 bases from V and 0 bases from J, leaving 14 bases between. Written as DNA, the CDR3 is TGTGCCAGCGGGCTCTCCTATGTCTCTGGGGCCAACGTCCTGACTTTC. It codes for CASGLSYVSGANVLTF.

The chain couples TRBV12-3 or TRBV12-4 to TRBJ2-7, with TRBD1 matching 7 bases. V lost 9 bases and J lost 4; bases outside the gene matches: 12. The CDR3 consists of 14 residues. The CDR3 spells CASSPSRQGYEQYF. The DNA for the CDR3 is TGTGCCAGTAGTCCTAGCCGACAGGGTTACGAGCAGTACTTC.

This chain joins TRBV20-1 and TRBJ2-3, with D perhaps TRBD1 (6 bases). The V end lost 2 bases, the J end lost 4 bases, and 16 bases lay between the germline ends. The CDR3 covers 15 residues. Germline CDR1 is DFQATT and CDR2 is SNEGSKA (reference sequence). This CDR3 is CSARQPGVKADTQYF. The DNA for the CDR3 is TGCAGTGCTAGACAGCCAGGGGTCAAGGCAGATACGCAGTATTTT.

The chain carries TRBV6-1 and TRBJ2-7, with 11 bases matching TRBD1. J gave up 3 bases and V 6 bases, and 10 bases lay outside the gene matches. CDR1 and CDR2 (germline): MNHNS, SASEGT. CDR3 length: 16 residues. The CDR3 DNA reads TGTGCCAGCAGCCTCAAGACCGGGACAGGGGGCTACGAGCAGTACTTC. This codes for CASSLKTGTGGYEQYF.

This chain links TRBV7-3 with TRBJ2-7; a weak D match, TRBD2 (6 bases). The CDR3 length is 15 residues. V lost 4 bases to trimming and J lost 6 bases, with 19 bases between them. Germline values: CDR1 SGHTA, CDR2 FQGTGA. CDR3 sequence: CASSSSAGRSSEQYF. For the CDR3, the DNA is TGTGCCAGCAGCTCGTCCGCGGGAAGGTCATCCGAGCAGTACTTC.

Many counts were recorded for this clonotype. Written as DNA, the CDR3 is TGTGCCAGCAGTTTAGGTCAGGGGAGGAACACTGAAGCTTTCTTT. Translated, it gives CASSLGQGRNTEAFF. The V call is TRBV12-3 or TRBV12-4, the J call TRBJ1-1, with a tentative D call TRBD1 (6 bases). Trimming removed 1 base at V and 1 base at J, with 10 bases between. The CDR3 contains 15 residues.

This chain links TRBV4-1 with TRBJ2-3; TRBD2 is a possible D gene (5 bases). The length of the CDR3 is 15 residues. Germline V gives CDR1 MGHRA, CDR2 YSYEKL. The V and J ends lost 0 bases and 7 bases respectively, with 14 bases between them. As DNA, the CDR3 is TGCGCCAGCAGCCAAGATTGGACTTCGGGATATACGCAGTATTTT. This encodes CASSQDWTSGYTQYF.

With regard to this clonotype: The CDR3 carries no conserved terminal phenylalanine or tryptophan, so it likely arises from a read error. The J gene is TRBJ2-1, the V gene TRBV4-1; weak D call: TRBD2 (7 bases). The V and J ends lost 2 bases and 3 bases respectively, with 20 bases between them. This CDR3 comprises 18 residues. The germline gives CDR1 MGHRA, CDR2 YSYEKL. This CDR3 reads CASSQLPTAGASYNEQFL. CDR3 nucleotide sequence: TGCGCCAGCAGCCAATTACCCACCGCGGGGGCCAGCTACAATGAGCAGTTCCTC.

This chain links TRBV12-3 or TRBV12-4 with TRBJ2-1; 7 bases map to TRBD2. The CDR3 spans 14 residues. J gave up 9 bases and V 5 bases, and 10 bases lay outside the gene matches. The CDR3 nucleotides are TGTGCCAGCAGTCGCGGGAGAGGCCGTGGTGAGCAGTTCTTC. This gives the protein CASSRGRGRGEQFF.

This rearrangement joins TRBV9 to TRBJ2-5, with 13 bases fitting TRBD2. J gave up 4 bases and V 4 bases, and 16 bases lay outside the gene matches. The CDR3 has 19 residues. The V gene's germline CDR1 is SGDLS and CDR2 YYNGEE. Here the CDR3 reads CASSLRPATSGGVGETQYF. The CDR3, as DNA: TGTGCCAGCAGCCTCCGCCCAGCCACTAGCGGGGGGGTCGGAGAGACCCAGTACTTC. Full variable domain (missing parts from reference TRBV9 and TRBJ2-5): DSGVTQTPKHLITATGQRVTLRCSPRSGDLSVYWYQQSLDQGLQFLIQYYNGEERAKGNILERFSAQQFPDLHSELNLSSLELGDSALYFCASSLRPATSGGVGETQYFGPGTRLLVL.

The gene calls are TRBV6-5 and TRBJ2-7; possible D gene TRBD1, 8 bases. CDR1 and CDR2 (germline): MNHEY, SVGAGI. The CDR3 spans 16 residues. Trimming removed 0 bases from V and 1 base from J, with 13 bases in between. DNA for the CDR3: TGTGCCAGCAGTTACTCTACAGGGGGGGCGTCCTACGAGCAGTACTTC. Protein sequence: CASSYSTGGASYEQYF.

This clonotype appeared a single time. The chain links TRBV5-1 to TRBJ1-2; D unclear. Germline V lookup: CDR1 SGHRS, CDR2 YFSETQ. V shed 0 bases and J shed 0 bases, with 6 bases lying between them. The CDR3 totals 14 residues. This CDR3 reads CASSLERPNYGYTF. The CDR3 DNA reads as TGCGCCAGCAGCTTGGAGCGTCCTAACTATGGCTACACCTTC.

The rearrangement links TRBV28 to TRBJ2-2; D gene unclear. Germline V gene data show CDR1 as MDHEN and CDR2 as SYDVKM. V lost 7 bases to trimming and J lost 7 bases, with 37 bases between them. This CDR3 has 21 residues. The CDR3 DNA reads TGTGCCAGCAACCCCTTTTTCCTCCCCCTTAACAATGCCTTAACGGGCGGGGAGCTGTTTTTT. This codes for CASNPFFLPLNNALTGGELFF.

The chain uses TRBV6-2 or TRBV6-3 and TRBJ2-7, with 7 bases aligning to TRBD2. With 2 bases clipped from V and 5 bases from J, the junction kept 6 bases outside the gene matches. This CDR3 comprises 14 residues. Germline V CDR1 and CDR2: MNHEY, SVGEGT. CDR3 protein: CASSYAKGTNEQYF. The CDR3 DNA reads as TGTGCCAGCAGTTACGCGAAGGGGACTAACGAGCAGTACTTC.

Only a few counts were recorded for this clonotype. CDR3 sequence: CASSVVTGLGLDEQYF. The DNA of the CDR3 is TGTGCCAGCAGCGTAGTCACGGGACTAGGATTGGACGAGCAGTACTTC. The rearrangement joins TRBV9 to TRBJ2-7; 8 bases are a match to TRBD2. Germline V lookup: CDR1 SGDLS, CDR2 YYNGEE. Unmatched junction bases numbered 10, after V lost 0 bases and J lost 5 bases. CDR3 length: 16 residues.

The rearrangement uses TRBV11-2 and TRBJ1-1; tentative D call: TRBD1 (6 bases). Trimming removed 6 bases at V and 1 base at J, with 15 bases between. This CDR3 is 15 amino acids long. The germline V gene has CDR1 SGHAT and CDR2 FQNNGV. This CDR3 reads CASRALKQGNTEAFF. CDR3 DNA sequence: TGTGCCAGCAGGGCCTTAAAACAGGGGAACACTGAAGCTTTCTTT.

The chain recombines TRBV6-1 with TRBJ2-7; D not certain. The CDR3 length is 14 residues. The V end lost 6 bases, the J end lost 2 bases, and 14 bases lay between the germline ends. Germline V gene lookup returns CDR1 MNHNS and CDR2 SASEGT. CDR3 region: CASSTAWSTYEQYF. The DNA for the CDR3 is TGTGCCAGCAGCACCGCTTGGAGTACCTACGAGCAGTACTTC.

At least ten counts were recorded for this clonotype. The V call is TRBV29-1, the J call TRBJ2-3; 8 bases align to TRBD2. The CDR3 extends over 17 amino acids. V trimming: 6 bases; J trimming: 4 bases; junction bases outside the gene matches: 18. Per germline, CDR1 SQVTM and CDR2 ANQGSEA. CDR3 amino acids: CSVQMGLGEIGADTQYF. DNA for the CDR3: TGCAGCGTCCAAATGGGACTAGGGGAAATTGGGGCAGATACGCAGTATTTT.

There are a few counts of this clonotype. V and J are TRBV9 and TRBJ1-2; D is undetermined. The germline V gene encodes CDR1 SGDLS and CDR2 YYNGEE. The V end lost 0 bases, the J end lost 6 bases, and 12 bases lay between the germline ends. This CDR3 is 14 amino acids long. The CDR3 sequence is CASSVGPGRDGYTF. The DNA for the CDR3 is TGTGCCAGCAGCGTAGGTCCTGGAAGAGATGGCTACACCTTC.

The rearrangement uses TRBV6-2 or TRBV6-3 and TRBJ1-5; TRBD1 is a possible D gene (6 bases). CDR1 is MNHEY, CDR2 SVGEGT, per germline. The CDR3 totals 19 residues. The V and J ends lost 6 bases and 1 base respectively, with 25 bases between them. The chain's CDR3 is CASSNAQRRGGWSNQPQHF. CDR3 coding DNA: TGTGCCAGCAGCAACGCCCAAAGGAGAGGGGGTTGGAGCAATCAGCCCCAGCATTTT.

This clonotype has only a few counts. The gene calls are TRBV7-2 and TRBJ1-1; a weak D match, TRBD1 (6 bases). V was shortened by 1 base and J by 5 bases, with 11 bases between the two germline ends. The CDR3 covers 14 residues. Germline values: CDR1 SGHTA, CDR2 FQGNSA. In DNA form, the CDR3 reads TGTGCCAGCAGCTTAGAGGGGGGTTGGACTGAAGCTTTCTTT. It specifies CASSLEGGWTEAFF.

The rearrangement links TRBV3-1 to TRBJ2-3; 7 bases fit TRBD2. The trim removed 4 bases at V and 0 bases at J, leaving 7 bases unmatched. The CDR3 sequence is 16 residues long. Germline CDR1 reads LGHDT; CDR2 reads YNNKEL (reference sequence). The CDR3 nucleotides read TGTGCCAGCAGCCCGCGGGGAGGGTCTAGCACAGATACGCAGTATTTT. This sequence encodes CASSPRGGSSTDTQYF.

This rearrangement joins TRBV18 to TRBJ1-5, with 8 bases lining up with TRBD1. Per germline, CDR1 KGHSH and CDR2 LQKENI. The length of the CDR3 is 14 residues. The ends lost 5 bases at V and 5 bases at J; junction bases unmatched: 5. The DNA of the CDR3 is TGTGCCAGCTCAGACGGACAGGGCGATCAGCCCCAGCATTTT. It specifies CASSDGQGDQPQHF. The whole variable domain, filled in from reference TRBV18 and TRBJ1-5, reads NAGVMQNPRHLVRRRGQEARLRCSPMKGHSHVYWYRQLPEEGLKFMVYLQKENIIDESGMPKERFSAEFPKEGPSILRIQQVVRGDSAAYFCASSDGQGDQPQHFGDGTRLSIL.